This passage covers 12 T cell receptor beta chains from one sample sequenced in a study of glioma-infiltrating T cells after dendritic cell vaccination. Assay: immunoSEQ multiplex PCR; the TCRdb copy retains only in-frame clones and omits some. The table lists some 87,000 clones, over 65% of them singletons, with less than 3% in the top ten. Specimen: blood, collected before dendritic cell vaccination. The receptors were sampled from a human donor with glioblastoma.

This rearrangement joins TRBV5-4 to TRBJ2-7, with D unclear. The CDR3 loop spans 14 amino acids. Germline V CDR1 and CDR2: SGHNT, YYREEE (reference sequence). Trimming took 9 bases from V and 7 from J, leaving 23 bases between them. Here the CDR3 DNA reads TGTGCCACGCGGCCCACTGGAGCTAGTGGGGAGCAGTACTTC. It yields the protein CATRPTGASGEQYF.

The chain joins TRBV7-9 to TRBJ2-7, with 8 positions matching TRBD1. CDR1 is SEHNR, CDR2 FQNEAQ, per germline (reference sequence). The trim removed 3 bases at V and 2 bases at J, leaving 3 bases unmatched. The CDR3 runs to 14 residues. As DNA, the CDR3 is TGTGCCAGCAGCTTTACGGGACAGGCCTACGAGCAGTACTTC. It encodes CASSFTGQAYEQYF.

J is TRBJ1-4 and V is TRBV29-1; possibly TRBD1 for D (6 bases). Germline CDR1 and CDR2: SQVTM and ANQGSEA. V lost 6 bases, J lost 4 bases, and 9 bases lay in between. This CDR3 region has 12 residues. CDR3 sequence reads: CSVIQGNEKLFF. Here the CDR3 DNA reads TGCAGCGTGATACAGGGTAATGAAAAACTGTTTTTT.

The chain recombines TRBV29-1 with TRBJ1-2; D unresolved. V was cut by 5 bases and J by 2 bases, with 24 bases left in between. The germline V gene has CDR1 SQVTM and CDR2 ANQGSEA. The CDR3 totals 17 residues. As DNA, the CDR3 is TGCAGCGTTACGATACAGTCGCCTGGAGGGCCCAACTATGGCTACACCTTC. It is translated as CSVTIQSPGGPNYGYTF. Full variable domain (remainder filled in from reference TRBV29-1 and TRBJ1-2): SAVISQKPSRDICQRGTSLTIQCQVDSQVTMMFWYRQQPGQSLTLIATANQGSEATYESGFVIDKFPISRPNLTFSTLTVSNMSPEDSSIYLCSVTIQSPGGPNYGYTFGSGTRLTVV.

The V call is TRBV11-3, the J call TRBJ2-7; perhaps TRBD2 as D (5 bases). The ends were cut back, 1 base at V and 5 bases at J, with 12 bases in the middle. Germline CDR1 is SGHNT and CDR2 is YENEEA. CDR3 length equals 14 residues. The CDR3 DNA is TGTGCCAGCAGCTTAGGTAGCGTGTTGGACGAGCAGTACTTC. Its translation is CASSLGSVLDEQYF.

CDR3 loop: CASSSPADTEAFF. For the CDR3, the DNA is TGTGCCAGCAGTTCCCCAGCGGACACTGAAGCTTTCTTT. The genes are TRBV28 and TRBJ1-1; no reliable D call. Between the trimmed V and J ends, which lost 4 bases and 3 bases, there was a span of 9 bases. CDR1 is MDHEN and CDR2 is SYDVKM in the germline V gene. This CDR3 is 13 amino acids long.

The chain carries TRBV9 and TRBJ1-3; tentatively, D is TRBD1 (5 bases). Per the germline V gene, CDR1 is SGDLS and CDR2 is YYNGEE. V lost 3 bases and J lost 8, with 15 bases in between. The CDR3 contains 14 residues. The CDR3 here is CASSGGTFGHTIYF. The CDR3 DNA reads TGTGCCAGCAGCGGCGGGACCTTCGGGCACACCATATATTTT. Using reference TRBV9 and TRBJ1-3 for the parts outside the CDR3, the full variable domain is DSGVTQTPKHLITATGQRVTLRCSPRSGDLSVYWYQQSLDQGLQFLIQYYNGEERAKGNILERFSAQQFPDLHSELNLSSLELGDSALYFCASSGGTFGHTIYFGEGSWLTVV.

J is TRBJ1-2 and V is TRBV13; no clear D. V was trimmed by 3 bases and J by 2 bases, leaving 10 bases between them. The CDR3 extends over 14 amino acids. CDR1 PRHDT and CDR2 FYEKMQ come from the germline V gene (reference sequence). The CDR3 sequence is CASSFRARNYGYTF. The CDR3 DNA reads TGTGCCAGCAGCTTTAGAGCAAGAAACTATGGCTACACCTTC.

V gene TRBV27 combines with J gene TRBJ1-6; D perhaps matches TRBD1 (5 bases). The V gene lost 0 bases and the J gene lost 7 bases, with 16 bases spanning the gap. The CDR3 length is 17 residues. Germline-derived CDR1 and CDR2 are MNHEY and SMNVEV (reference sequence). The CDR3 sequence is CASSLSSLGLMNSPLHF. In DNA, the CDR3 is TGTGCCAGCAGTTTATCTTCTTTGGGACTGATGAATTCACCCCTCCACTTT.

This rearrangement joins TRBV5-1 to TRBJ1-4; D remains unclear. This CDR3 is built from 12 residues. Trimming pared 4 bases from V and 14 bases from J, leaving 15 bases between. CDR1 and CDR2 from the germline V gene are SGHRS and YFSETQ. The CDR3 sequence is CASSDTGSLLFF. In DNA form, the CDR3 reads TGCGCCAGCAGCGACACGGGGTCCTTGCTGTTTTTT. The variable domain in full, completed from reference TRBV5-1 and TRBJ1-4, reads KAGVTQTPRYLIKTRGQQVTLSCSPISGHRSVSWYQQTPGQGLQFLFEYFSETQRNKGNFPGRFSGRQFSNSRSEMNVSTLELGDSALYLCASSDTGSLLFFGSGTQLSVL.

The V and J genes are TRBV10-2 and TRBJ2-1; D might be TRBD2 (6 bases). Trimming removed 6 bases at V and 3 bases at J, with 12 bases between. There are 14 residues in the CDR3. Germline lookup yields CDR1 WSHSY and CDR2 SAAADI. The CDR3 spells CASRWRGGYNEQFF. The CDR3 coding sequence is TGCGCCAGCAGGTGGCGGGGTGGCTACAATGAGCAGTTCTTC.

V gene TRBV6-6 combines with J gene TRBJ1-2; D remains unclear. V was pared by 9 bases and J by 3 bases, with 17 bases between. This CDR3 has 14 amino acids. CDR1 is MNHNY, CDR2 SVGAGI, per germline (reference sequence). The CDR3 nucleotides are TGTGCCAGTACCCTTCAGGTGCCCGACTATGGCTACACCTTC. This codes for CASTLQVPDYGYTF.